This T cell receptor (beta chain) derives from a study of glioma-infiltrating T cells after dendritic cell vaccination. Study findings and constraints: Higher pretreatment TIL content predicted longer progression-free time and survival.

Concerning this clone: The antigen remains undetermined.

CDR3 length: 15 amino acids. Germline CDR1 and CDR2: MNHEY and SMNVEV (reference sequence). V shed 6 bases and J 9 bases; nucleotides not matched to a gene: 10. No glioblastoma patient carried an isocitrate dehydrogenase mutation. This table comes from immunoSEQ multiplex PCR, and its TCRdb copy is limited to in-frame clones, with some not included. The table records under 70,000 clones, approximately 85% of them present only once. The clonotype originates from a human donor with glioblastoma. V and J are TRBV27 and TRBJ1-4; 10 bases align to TRBD1. The sample consisted of blood, taken before dendritic cell vaccination. This chain's CDR3 is CASRQQWTGGKKLFF. Here the CDR3 DNA reads TGTGCCAGCAGACAGCAATGGACAGGGGGAAAAAAACTGTTTTTT. Full variable domain (outside the CDR3, taken from reference TRBV27 and TRBJ1-4): EAQVTQNPRYLITVTGKKLTVTCSQNMNHEYMSWYRQDPGLGLRQIYYSMNVEVTDKGDVPEGYKVSRKEKRNFPLILESPSPNQTSLYFCASRQQWTGGKKLFFGSGTQLSVL.